Listed here are 10 T cell receptor beta chains from one sample, sequenced in a study of T cell responses to AZD1222 COVID-19 vaccine. Sequenced by immunoSEQ multiplex PCR; TCRdb stores in-frame clones only, minus some. The data hold about 92,000 clones, with around 90% observed a single time. The sample was peripheral blood, taken on day 0 of MenACWY control vaccination. These receptors originate from an adult in good health.

This clone was seen once. The germline gene is not matched at one end of the junction; a read error may be the cause. The chain couples TRBV7-8 to TRBJ1-5; D call uncertain. The CDR3 is made up of 14 amino acids. Germline CDR1 reads SGHVS; CDR2 reads FQNEAQ. The CDR3 sequence: CASSLMAGDQPRHF. Here the CDR3 DNA reads TGTGCCAGCAGCTTAATGGCGGGAGATCAGCCCCGGCATTTT.

The chain carries TRBV6-2 or TRBV6-3 and TRBJ1-1; unclear D gene. The CDR3 has 13 residues. Per the germline V gene, CDR1 is MNHEY and CDR2 is SVGEGT. V shed 3 bases and J shed 3 bases, with 8 bases lying between them. The CDR3 nucleotides are TGTGCCAGCAGTTATGACAAGGACACTGAAGCTTTCTTT. Protein: CASSYDKDTEAFF.

This clone was seen only once. This chain connects TRBV4-3 to TRBJ1-2; no reliable D call. The CDR3 has 14 amino acids. CDR1 is LGHNA, CDR2 YSLEER, per germline. Trimming took off 0 bases at V and 7 bases at J, with 12 bases between the two ends. CDR3 protein: CASSQDRRVGGYTF. The CDR3 region has the DNA TGCGCCAGCAGCCAAGATCGAAGGGTGGGTGGCTACACCTTC.

The chain uses TRBV12-5 and TRBJ1-3, with unresolved D. The CDR3 length is 13 residues. Trimming shortened V by 6 bases and J by 4 bases, and 10 bases separated the two germline ends. Germline V gene data show CDR1 as LGHNT and CDR2 as FRNRAP. CDR3 protein: CASGSRRGNTIYF. The CDR3 coding sequence is TGTGCTAGTGGCTCCAGGAGAGGAAACACCATATATTTT.

The V gene is TRBV5-8, the J gene TRBJ1-1, with a weak D call TRBD1 (6 bases). The CDR3 runs to 15 residues. From germline, CDR1 is SGHTS and CDR2 YDEGEE. Trimming took 3 bases from V and 1 from J, leaving 13 bases between them. This CDR3 reads CASSYTGHQNTEAFF. The CDR3 nucleotides read TGTGCCAGCAGCTATACGGGACACCAGAACACTGAAGCTTTCTTT. Variable domain in full (rest from reference TRBV5-8 and TRBJ1-1): EAGVTQSPTHLIKTRGQQATLRCSPISGHTSVYWYQQALGLGLQFLLWYDEGEERNRGNFPPRFSGRQFPNYSSELNVNALELEDSALYLCASSYTGHQNTEAFFGQGTRLTVV.

The chain links TRBV18 to TRBJ1-4; 7 nucleotides agree with TRBD1. CDR1 KGHSH and CDR2 LQKENI come from the germline V gene. The trim removed 3 bases at V and 8 bases at J, leaving 9 bases unmatched. The CDR3 loop spans 15 amino acids. CDR3 residues: CASSPRQGWSEKLFF. CDR3 in DNA: TGTGCCAGCTCACCTAGACAGGGATGGTCCGAAAAACTGTTTTTT.

This clone has just a few counts. The chain uses TRBV19 and TRBJ1-5; D is unresolved. CDR3 length: 13 residues. Germline V gene sequence: CDR1 LNHDA, CDR2 SQIVND (reference sequence). The V end lost 11 bases, the J end lost 5 bases, and 16 bases lay between the germline ends. The CDR3 DNA follows: TGTGCCTCAAGCCAAGGAAGAGATCAGCCCCAGCATTTT. Translating it yields CASSQGRDQPQHF.

The table lists this clone with a count of one. The chain has TRBV7-2 and TRBJ2-1; 10 nucleotides align to TRBD2. This CDR3 has 14 amino acids. Germline lookup yields CDR1 SGHTA and CDR2 FQGNSA. The V gene end was trimmed by 5 bases and the J gene end by 6 bases; junction bases not matched to a gene: 4. CDR3 in DNA: TGTGCCAGCAGCCACGGGACTAGCGCCAATGAGCAGTTCTTC. Amino acid sequence: CASSHGTSANEQFF.

This clone has a single count. The V and J genes are TRBV7-2 and TRBJ2-1; TRBD1 agrees at 7 bases. V trimming: 6 bases; J trimming: 4 bases; junction bases outside the gene matches: 9. CDR1 and CDR2 from the germline V gene are SGHTA and FQGNSA. CDR3 length equals 15 residues. This CDR3 reads CASRPTGQPYNEQFF. Written as DNA, the CDR3 is TGTGCCAGCAGGCCCACGGGACAGCCATACAATGAGCAGTTCTTC.

The chain uses TRBV6-2 or TRBV6-3 and TRBJ2-7; 8 positions match TRBD1. CDR3 length: 14 amino acids. V was pared by 5 bases and J by 0 bases, with 3 bases of the junction left unmatched. Germline CDR1 and CDR2: MNHEY and SVGEGT. In nucleotides, the CDR3 is TGTGCCAGCAGTCCCACAGGGGGCTCCTACGAGCAGTACTTC. Protein: CASSPTGGSYEQYF.